The table lists the clone carrying this T cell receptor (beta chain) with a count of one. The data were obtained in a study of blood T cell repertoires in COVID-19. Background on the study: T cells, B-cell-depleted T cells, or PBMCs provided the cDNA or gDNA that served as material.

Sequencing used immunoSEQ multiplex PCR; TCRdb keeps in-frame clones, though not all of them. Here the sample spans 380,000 or so clones, approximately 87% being singletons. This CDR3 is built from 14 residues. Trimming left V 5 bases short and J 0 bases short, with 10 bases between. CDR1 MNHEY and CDR2 SVGEGT come from the germline V gene. The sequencing input was PBMCs or T cells enriched from blood (not recorded which). This TCR was sampled from a man aged 25 to 40 who had recovered from COVID-19. The genes are TRBV6-2 or TRBV6-3 and TRBJ1-1; D unclear. CDR3 amino acids: CASSSGRMNTEAFF. In nucleotides, the CDR3 is TGTGCCAGCAGTAGCGGCAGGATGAACACTGAAGCTTTCTTT.